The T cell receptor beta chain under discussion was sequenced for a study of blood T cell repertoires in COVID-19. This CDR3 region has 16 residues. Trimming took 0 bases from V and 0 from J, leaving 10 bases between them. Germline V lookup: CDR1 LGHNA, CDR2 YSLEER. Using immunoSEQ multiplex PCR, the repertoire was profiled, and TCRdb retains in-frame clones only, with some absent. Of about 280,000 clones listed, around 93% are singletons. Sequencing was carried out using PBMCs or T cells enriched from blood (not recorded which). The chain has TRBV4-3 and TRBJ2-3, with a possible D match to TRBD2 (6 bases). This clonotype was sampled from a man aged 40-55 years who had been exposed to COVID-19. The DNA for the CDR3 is TGCGCCAGCAGCCAAGAGGGGGACTTGAGCACAGATACGCAGTATTTT. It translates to CASSQEGDLSTDTQYF.